This T cell receptor (beta chain) appears in the sequencing data of a study of PD-1 blockade in classical Hodgkin lymphoma. The method was immunoSEQ multiplex PCR; TCRdb's version includes in-frame clones alone and lacks a portion of them. The repertoire holds approximately 61,000 clones, 80% to 90% seen once, with 15% in the top ten. Every patient had relapsed following autologous stem cell transplantation, and cohorts differed in brentuximab vedotin exposure. Patients showed best responses of complete response, partial response or progressive disease. Of note for this clone: Its antigen is not identified.

General study results and limits: Whoever responded completely had baseline diversity much like that seen in newly diagnosed patients.

Trimming cost V 1 base and J 2 bases, with 13 bases left between them. The CDR3 consists of 15 residues. CDR1 and CDR2 from the germline V gene are SGHRS and YFSETQ. The source material was peripheral blood mononuclear cells (PBMCs), sampled at baseline. This sequence joins TRBV5-1 and TRBJ2-7; tentatively, D is TRBD2 (6 bases). The clonotype was recovered from a human donor with classical Hodgkin lymphoma. Here the CDR3 reads CASSLSGVVTYEQYF. Here the CDR3 DNA reads TGCGCCAGCAGCTTGTCGGGAGTCGTCACCTACGAGCAGTACTTC.